This T cell receptor beta chain was documented in a study of PD-1 blockade in classical Hodgkin lymphoma. Points from the study as a whole: At baseline, newly diagnosed patients reportedly showed less TCR diversity than healthy donors.

Relapse after autologous stem cell transplantation occurred in every patient, and brentuximab vedotin exposure varied. In the case of this clone: As yet, its antigen is unknown.

V was trimmed by 3 bases and J by 2 bases, leaving 6 bases between them. Per germline, CDR1 LNHDA and CDR2 SQIVND (reference sequence). CDR3 length: 13 amino acids. Profiled with immunoSEQ multiplex PCR; TCRdb holds only in-frame clones, not every one. Of more than 40,000 clones listed, about nine tenths are singletons. The sequence was collected from a human donor with classical Hodgkin lymphoma. This chain links TRBV19 with TRBJ2-3; D is ambiguous. The material sequenced was peripheral blood mononuclear cells (PBMCs), taken at baseline. In DNA form, the CDR3 reads TGTGCCAGTAGTATTGGAATCACAGATACGCAGTATTTT. It translates to CASSIGITDTQYF.